The rows below give T cell receptor beta chains drawn from one sample of a study of PD-1 blockade in classical Hodgkin lymphoma. Sequencing was performed with immunoSEQ multiplex PCR; in TCRdb, only in-frame clones are kept and a portion is missing. The sample includes roughly 20,000 clones, around 94% of them seen just once. The specimen sequenced was peripheral blood mononuclear cells (PBMCs). These receptors came from a human donor with classical Hodgkin lymphoma. CDR3s include the opening cysteine and the closing phenylalanine or tryptophan. The D gene is left open where the match is weak. Clone size is not always given. Where it is, it says once, few, many or a class for expanded clones.

clone_size	d_call	cdr3_length	v_call	j_call	cdr3_aa	cdr3_nt
once	TRBD2	17	TRBV28	TRBJ2-4	CASRPSLAGVSKNIQYF	TGTGCCAGCAGGCCATCACTAGCGGGGGTTTCCAAAAACATTCAGTACTTC
NA	TRBD2	16	TRBV6-5	TRBJ2-1	CASSYYSSGANNEQFF	TGTGCCAGCAGTTACTACTCAAGCGGGGCCAACAATGAGCAGTTCTTC
NA	TRBD1	14	TRBV5-1	TRBJ1-4	CASSPDRRDEKLFF	TGCGCCAGCAGCCCGGACAGGAGAGATGAAAAACTGTTTTTT
NA	TRBD1	14	TRBV28	TRBJ1-6	CASSDPARGAGLHF	TGTGCCAGCAGTGACCCCGCCAGGGGGGCAGGCCTCCACTTT
NA	NA	14	TRBV7-3	TRBJ2-4	CASSSNEGSGIQYF	TGTGCCAGCAGCTCTAACGAGGGTTCGGGCATTCAGTACTTC
NA	NA	13	TRBV27	TRBJ2-3	CASSSDIADTQYF	TGTGCCAGCAGTTCGGACATTGCGGATACGCAGTATTTT
NA	TRBD2	15	TRBV13	TRBJ2-1	CASSHGLAGAPEQFF	TGTGCCAGCAGCCATGGACTAGCGGGGGCCCCAGAGCAGTTCTTC
NA	NA	12	TRBV5-1	TRBJ2-7	CASSFDSYEQYF	TGCGCCAGCAGCTTCGATAGCTACGAGCAGTACTTC
NA	NA	13	TRBV2	TRBJ1-5	CASTSGSNQPQHF	TGTGCCAGCACTAGCGGGAGCAATCAGCCCCAGCATTTT
NA	TRBD1	16	TRBV28	TRBJ1-1	CASSLGHGQGAVRAFF	TGTGCCAGCAGTTTAGGCCACGGACAGGGGGCAGTGAGGGCTTTCTTT
NA	NA	12	TRBV28	TRBJ2-1	CASSGPVNEQFF	TGTGCCAGCAGTGGCCCGGTAAATGAGCAGTTCTTC
NA	NA	14	TRBV28	TRBJ2-7	CASSLNRGGNEQYF	TGTGCCAGCAGTTTAAACAGGGGAGGGAACGAGCAGTACTTC
once	NA	13	TRBV6-5	TRBJ1-5	CASSSRENQPQHF	TGTGCCAGCAGCTCCCGGGAAAATCAGCCCCAGCATTTT
NA	TRBD1	16	TRBV7-6	TRBJ2-2	CASSSFRGPNTGELFF	TGTGCCAGCAGCTCGTTCAGGGGGCCGAACACCGGGGAGCTGTTTTTT
NA	NA	16	TRBV5-1	TRBJ1-2	CASSLVVSGTGYGYTF	TGCGCCAGCAGCTTGGTTGTTTCCGGGACTGGCTATGGCTACACCTTC
NA	TRBD2	18	TRBV27	TRBJ2-3	CASRPGTSGGAGTDTQYF	TGTGCCAGCAGGCCCGGGACTAGCGGGGGGGCCGGCACAGATACGCAGTATTTT